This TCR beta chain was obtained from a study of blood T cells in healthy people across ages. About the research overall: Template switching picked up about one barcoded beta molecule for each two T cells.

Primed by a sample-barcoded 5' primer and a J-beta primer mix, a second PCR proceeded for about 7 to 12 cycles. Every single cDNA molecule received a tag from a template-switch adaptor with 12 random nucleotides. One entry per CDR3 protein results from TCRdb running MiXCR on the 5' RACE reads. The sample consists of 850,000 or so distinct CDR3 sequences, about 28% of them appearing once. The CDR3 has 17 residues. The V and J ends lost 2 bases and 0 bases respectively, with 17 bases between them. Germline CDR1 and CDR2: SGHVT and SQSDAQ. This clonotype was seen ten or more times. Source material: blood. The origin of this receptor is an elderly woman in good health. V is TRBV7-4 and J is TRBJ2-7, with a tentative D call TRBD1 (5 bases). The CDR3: CASSLPRAIESSYEQYF. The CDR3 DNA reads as TGTGCCAGCAGCTTACCCAGGGCGATAGAAAGCTCCTACGAGCAGTACTTC.